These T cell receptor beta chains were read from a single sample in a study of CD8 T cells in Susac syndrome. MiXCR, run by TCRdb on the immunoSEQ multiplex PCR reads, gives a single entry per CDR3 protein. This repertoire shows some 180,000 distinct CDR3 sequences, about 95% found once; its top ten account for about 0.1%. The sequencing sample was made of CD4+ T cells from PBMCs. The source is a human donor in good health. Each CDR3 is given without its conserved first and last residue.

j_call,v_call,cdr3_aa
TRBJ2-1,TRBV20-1,SALQLDQNYNEQF
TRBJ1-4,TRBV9,ASSSRTGNEKLF
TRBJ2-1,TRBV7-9,ASSLDSFFGDNEQF
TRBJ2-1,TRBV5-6,ASSHGPGRGSYNEQF
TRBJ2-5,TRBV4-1,ASSQGQGSWETQY
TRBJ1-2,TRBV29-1,SVAGAWGYT
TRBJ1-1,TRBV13,ASSLVSKAF
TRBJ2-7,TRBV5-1,ASSLVVGSEQY
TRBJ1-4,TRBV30,AWSDFSNEKLF
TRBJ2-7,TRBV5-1,ASSFGAAGSHEQY
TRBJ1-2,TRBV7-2,ASSPQVDYGYT
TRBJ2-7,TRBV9,ASSARLTSATYEQY
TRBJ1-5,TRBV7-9,ASSLDRGSGPQH
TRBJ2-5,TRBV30,ACKNLQGKETQY
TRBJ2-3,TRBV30,AWSPGLTDTQY
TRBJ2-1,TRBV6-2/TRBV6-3,ASRKDASYNEQF